This T cell receptor (beta chain) was sequenced during a study of human T cells and chemical hapten exposure. For the study at large: Sensitization was performed using 2% DPC on a roughly 2 cm by roughly 2 cm upper inner arm skin site.

Trimming cost V 3 bases and J 2 bases, with 9 bases left between them. The CDR3 totals 14 residues. Germline CDR1 MNHNY, CDR2 SVGAGI (reference sequence). Noted time point: patch test 1, 2 weeks after DPC sensitization. The treatment was: therapeutic diphenylcyclopropenone sensitization with weekly scalp DPC. The study extracted total RNA from unfractionated whole blood. One entry per CDR3 protein results from TCRdb running MiXCR on the RACE reads. The sample holds some 400,000 distinct CDR3 sequences, more than 4.5% seen once. The material was whole blood, obtained in connection with sensitization to the hapten diphenylcyclopropenone (DPC). The source of this sequence is a woman between 45 and 65 years old with alopecia areata. Some clones in this sample may be carry-over from other donors' samples. V is TRBV6-6 and J is TRBJ2-3; D is unresolved. CDR3 nucleotide sequence: TGTGCCAGCAGTTATCCCCTAGACACAGATACGCAGTATTTT. Translating it yields CASSYPLDTDTQYF.